A single sample is the source of the 24 T cell receptor beta chains below, sequenced in a study of shared clonotypes between healthy human individuals. Profiled with immunoSEQ multiplex PCR; TCRdb holds only in-frame clones, not every one. The profile shows fewer than 1.8 million clones, 98% of them singletons. Material for sequencing was naive CD4+ T cells sorted from blood. Subset defined: CD45RA+ positively selected. The receptors were gathered from a man aged 25 to 45 in good health.

For the CDR3, the DNA is TGTGCCAGCAGCTCTCAGGGGGCAGGCATAGGCTACACCTTC. This sequence encodes CASSSQGAGIGYTF. The chain has TRBV5-4 and TRBJ1-2; 8 bases map to TRBD1. The germline V gene encodes CDR1 SGHNT and CDR2 YYREEE (reference sequence). The J segment lost 8 bases and the V segment lost 3 bases, leaving 9 bases of the junction unmatched. This CDR3 contains 14 residues.

The chain recombines TRBV29-1 with TRBJ2-7; no reliable D call. The CDR3 covers 12 residues. V lost 7 bases, J lost 3 bases, and 13 bases lay in between. The germline CDR1 and CDR2 sequences are SQVTM and ANQGSEA. The CDR3 protein is CSALLGFYEQYF. In DNA form, the CDR3 reads TGCAGCGCCCTTTTGGGGTTCTACGAGCAGTACTTC.

This clone has just one count. The chain links TRBV7-8 to TRBJ1-4; 9 bases match TRBD1. In germline, CDR1 is SGHVS, CDR2 FQNEAQ. The CDR3 runs 16 residues. V shed 1 base, J shed 7 bases, and the junction held 7 bases outside the gene matches. CDR3 DNA sequence: TGTGCCAGCAGCTTAGTGGCCGGGACAGGGCGTGAAAAACTGTTTTTT. It translates to CASSLVAGTGREKLFF.

On this clone itself: The sample has other DNA sequences that encode this CDR3 too. J is TRBJ2-7 and V is TRBV2, with 7 bases aligning to TRBD1. The germline gives CDR1 SNHLY, CDR2 FYNNEI. V lost 5 bases and J lost 3; bases outside the gene matches: 4. There are 13 residues in the CDR3. The CDR3 reads CASSRDRVYEQYF. The CDR3 coding sequence is TGTGCCAGCAGTCGTGACAGGGTCTACGAGCAGTACTTC. The variable domain in full, completed from reference TRBV2 and TRBJ2-7, reads EPEVTQTPSHQVTQMGQEVILRCVPISNHLYFYWYRQILGQKVEFLVSFYNNEISEKSEIFDDQFSVERPDGSNFTLKIRSTKLEDSAMYFCASSRDRVYEQYFGPGTRLTVT.

The chain has TRBV7-3 and TRBJ2-3, with D unclear. This CDR3 contains 13 residues. CDR1 is SGHTA and CDR2 is FQGTGA in the germline V gene. V was clipped by 3 bases and J by 1 base, with 5 bases between them. CDR3 protein: CASSFPGTDTQYF. For the CDR3, the DNA is TGTGCCAGCAGCTTTCCGGGCACAGATACGCAGTATTTT.

This chain joins TRBV25-1 and TRBJ2-1; the D call may be TRBD1 or TRBD2 (7 bases each). The CDR3 consists of 16 residues. In germline, CDR1 is MGHDK, CDR2 SYGVNS. V lost 6 bases to trimming and J lost 3 bases, with 18 bases between them. CDR3 nucleotides: TGTGCCAGCAGAGAACCAGGGGGGGACAGCTACAATGAGCAGTTCTTC. It specifies CASREPGGDSYNEQFF.

V is TRBV21-1 and J is TRBJ2-7; TRBD2 is the table's D call and was not checked against the DNA. TRBV21-1 is a pseudogene segment. The CDR3 length is 13 residues. The CDR3, as DNA: TGTGCCAGCAGCAAAGACTACAACTACGAGCAGTACTTC. This sequence encodes CASSKDYNYEQYF.

Concerning this clone itself: Different DNA sequences within this sample yield the same CDR3. This chain joins TRBV5-4 and TRBJ2-2; D is ambiguous. Per germline, CDR1 SGHNT and CDR2 YYREEE (reference sequence). The CDR3 runs to 12 residues. V was pared by 1 base and J by 2 bases, with 0 bases between. The CDR3 region is CASSLNTGELFF. In nucleotides, the CDR3 is TGTGCCAGCAGCTTGAACACCGGGGAGCTGTTTTTT.

This rearrangement joins TRBV30 to TRBJ2-2; 13 bases align to TRBD2. Germline CDR1 reads GTSNPN; CDR2 reads SVGIG (reference sequence). CDR3 length: 16 amino acids. With 5 bases clipped from V and 1 base from J, the junction kept 4 bases outside the gene matches. Here the CDR3 reads CAWRTSGRWNTGELFF. The DNA of the CDR3 is TGTGCCTGGCGGACTAGCGGGAGATGGAACACCGGGGAGCTGTTTTTT.

This chain joins TRBV5-4 and TRBJ2-7, with D perhaps matching TRBD1 or TRBD2 (5 bases each). The CDR3 has 14 amino acids. Deletions cut 5 bases from V and 4 bases from J, with 16 bases between. Looked up from germline, CDR1 is SGHNT and CDR2 is YYREEE (reference sequence). The CDR3 is CASSSPGRGYEQYF. The CDR3, as DNA: TGTGCCAGCAGTTCTCCGGGACGCGGATACGAGCAGTACTTC.

The rearrangement uses TRBV18 and TRBJ1-1; D possibly corresponds to TRBD1 (5 bases). V was cut by 5 bases and J by 1 base, with 11 bases left in between. Germline values: CDR1 KGHSH, CDR2 LQKENI. This CDR3 has 14 residues. The CDR3, as DNA: TGTGCCAGCTCAGTGGGGACTCAGAACACTGAAGCTTTCTTT. This codes for CASSVGTQNTEAFF.

In regard to this clone: The sample holds other DNA sequences that translate to the same CDR3. The chain employs TRBV28 and TRBJ2-7; perhaps TRBD1 as D (5 bases). The CDR3 is 16 residues long. V was cut by 0 bases and J by 0 bases, with 12 bases left in between. Germline V gene data show CDR1 as MDHEN and CDR2 as SYDVKM. In nucleotides, the CDR3 is TGTGCCAGCAGTTTATGGGGGCAGGGCCTCTCCTACGAGCAGTACTTC. This sequence encodes CASSLWGQGLSYEQYF. Variable domain in full (rest from reference TRBV28 and TRBJ2-7): DVKVTQSSRYLVKRTGEKVFLECVQDMDHENMFWYRQDPGLGLRLIYFSYDVKMKEKGDIPEGYSVSREKKERFSLILESASTNQTSMYLCASSLWGQGLSYEQYFGPGTRLTVT.

The V and J genes are TRBV7-6 and TRBJ1-3; TRBD1 might be the D (5 bases). The germline CDR1 and CDR2 sequences are SGHVS and FNYEAQ. Trimming cost V 2 bases and J 3 bases, with 14 bases left between them. The CDR3 runs to 16 residues. The CDR3 loop reads CASSLNRGAGGNTIYF. The CDR3 DNA sequence: TGTGCCAGCAGCTTAAATCGAGGGGCAGGTGGAAACACCATATATTTT.

CDR3 sequence: CASSTAILTELSNYGYTF. CDR3 sequence (DNA): TGTGCCAGCAGTACCGCTATTTTGACAGAGCTCTCTAACTATGGCTACACCTTC. This sequence joins TRBV2 and TRBJ1-2; weak D call: TRBD1 (5 bases). Trimming removed 5 bases from V and 0 bases from J, with 22 bases in between. The CDR3 has 18 amino acids. Germline V gene data show CDR1 as SNHLY and CDR2 as FYNNEI.

The rearrangement links TRBV9 to TRBJ2-5; TRBD1 might be the D (5 bases). CDR1 SGDLS and CDR2 YYNGEE come from the germline V gene. V was clipped by 3 bases and J by 0 bases, with 9 bases between them. The CDR3 has 14 amino acids. The CDR3 spells CASSATAYQETQYF. In DNA form, the CDR3 reads TGTGCCAGCAGCGCGACAGCCTACCAAGAGACCCAGTACTTC. Complete variable domain (other parts from reference TRBV9 and TRBJ2-5): DSGVTQTPKHLITATGQRVTLRCSPRSGDLSVYWYQQSLDQGLQFLIQYYNGEERAKGNILERFSAQQFPDLHSELNLSSLELGDSALYFCASSATAYQETQYFGPGTRLLVL.

The chain links TRBV5-1 to TRBJ2-7, with 7 bases matching TRBD1. Germline V CDR1 and CDR2: SGHRS, YFSETQ. The CDR3 is 15 amino acids. Trimming cost V 4 bases and J 0 bases; bases outside gene matches: 7. Here the CDR3 reads CASSAVTGSSYEQYF. The CDR3 bases are TGCGCCAGCAGCGCCGTGACAGGGAGCTCCTACGAGCAGTACTTC.

The CDR3 region has the DNA TGTGCCAGCAGCCCCGACAGAACCCTTAGGGGCAATCAGCCCCAGCATTTT. Translated: CASSPDRTLRGNQPQHF. This chain joins TRBV5-5 and TRBJ1-5, with D tentatively TRBD1 (5 bases). The V gene's germline CDR1 is SGHKS and CDR2 YYEKEE (reference sequence). CDR3 length equals 17 residues. Trimming shortened V by 4 bases and J by 2 bases, and 19 bases separated the two germline ends.

V gene TRBV5-6 combines with J gene TRBJ1-2; D is perhaps TRBD1 (5 bases). V lost 4 bases, J lost 2 bases, and 18 bases lay in between. The CDR3 has 16 residues. Germline loops: CDR1 SGHDT, CDR2 YYEEEE. The CDR3 sequence: CASSQAGETLNYGYTF. The CDR3, as DNA: TGTGCCAGCAGCCAAGCGGGGGAAACCCTAAACTATGGCTACACCTTC.

This clone was seen just once. The genes are TRBV9 and TRBJ2-3; no clear D. The CDR3 runs to 13 residues. The germline CDR1 and CDR2 sequences are SGDLS and YYNGEE. V was shortened by 3 bases and J by 0 bases, with 5 bases between the two germline ends. The CDR3 here is CASSGTSTDTQYF. In nucleotides, the CDR3 is TGTGCCAGCAGCGGAACTAGCACAGATACGCAGTATTTT.

The chain combines TRBV29-1 with TRBJ1-1; D call uncertain. Trimming left V 4 bases short and J 8 bases short, with 8 bases between. CDR3 size: 10 residues. Germline V gives CDR1 SQVTM, CDR2 ANQGSEA. Written as DNA, the CDR3 is TGCAGCGTTGTTCGCCGGGAAGCTTTCTTT. Its translation is CSVVRREAFF.

The table lists this clone with a count of one. The same CDR3 arises from other DNA sequences in this sample as well. The V call is TRBV7-9, the J call TRBJ2-3; D not certain. This CDR3 is 14 amino acids long. Germline V gene lookup returns CDR1 SEHNR and CDR2 FQNEAQ (reference sequence). V was pared by 0 bases and J by 2 bases, with 6 bases between. CDR3 in amino acids: CASSLAGNTDTQYF. Written as DNA, the CDR3 is TGTGCCAGCAGCTTAGCTGGGAACACAGATACGCAGTATTTT.

This clone was seen just once. The chain links TRBV7-2 to TRBJ2-4; D unresolved. Trimming took 1 base from V and 2 from J, leaving 6 bases between them. CDR3 size: 14 residues. CDR1 and CDR2 (germline): SGHTA, FQGNSA. The CDR3 region has the DNA TGTGCCAGCAGCTTAGGCCTTTCCAAAAACATTCAGTACTTC. This translates into CASSLGLSKNIQYF.

This chain joins TRBV5-1 and TRBJ1-2, with a tentative D call TRBD1 (6 bases). V dropped 4 bases and J dropped 4 bases, with 14 bases sitting between them. The CDR3 spans 14 residues. The germline gives CDR1 SGHRS, CDR2 YFSETQ. For the CDR3, the DNA is TGCGCCAGCAGCATGGGGGACATCACCTATGGCTACACCTTC. It translates to CASSMGDITYGYTF.

This rearrangement joins TRBV7-9 to TRBJ2-3; no clear D. The V and J ends lost 8 bases and 1 base respectively, with 7 bases between them. The CDR3 extends over 12 amino acids. Germline assignment: CDR1 SEHNR and CDR2 FQNEAQ (reference sequence). CDR3 loop: CASRYGTDTQYF. The CDR3 DNA follows: TGTGCCAGCCGTTATGGCACAGATACGCAGTATTTT. The full variable domain, with the rest looked up from reference TRBV7-9 and TRBJ2-3, is DTGVSQNPRHKITKRGQNVTFRCDPISEHNRLYWYRQTLGQGPEFLTYFQNEAQLEKSRLLSDRFSAERPKGSFSTLEIQRTEQGDSAMYLCASRYGTDTQYFGPGTRLTVL.